The next 21 T cell receptor beta chains were all read from a single sample in a study of beta chain features in type 1 diabetes. No antigen has been identified for these receptors. Of the isolated RNA, all was reverse transcribed, and so the sequenced material was expressed TCRB transcripts. Method: immunoSEQ multiplex PCR; TCRdb's copy keeps in-frame clones and lacks some. The table includes about 27,000 clones, around 54% detected once. The study, taken as a whole, reports: Type 1 diabetes patients showed a moderate but significant shortening of TCRB CDR3s in all four CD4+ subsets.

Sequencing was carried out using Tregs from blood. These receptor sequences come from a woman aged 18-29 years with type 1 diabetes.

In its sample, this clone was seen a few times. The chain combines TRBV27 with TRBJ2-7; D perhaps matches TRBD1 (7 bases). Germline V gene lookup returns CDR1 MNHEY and CDR2 SMNVEV (reference sequence). CDR3 length: 15 residues. V was clipped by 4 bases and J by 4 bases, with 17 bases between them. The CDR3 loop is CASSSLTGRLYEQYF. The CDR3 DNA reads as TGTGCCAGCAGTTCCCTGACAGGGAGGCTGTACGAGCAGTACTTC.

The chain recombines TRBV5-1 with TRBJ2-7; 10 positions match TRBD2. The CDR3 is made up of 15 amino acids. Germline lookup yields CDR1 SGHRS and CDR2 YFSETQ. V was clipped by 2 bases and J by 0 bases; unmatched bases: 2. The CDR3 DNA reads as TGCGCCAGCAGCTTTCTAGCGGGAGTCTCCTACGAGCAGTACTTC. Amino acid sequence: CASSFLAGVSYEQYF.

The CDR3 DNA follows: TGTGCCAGCACCAAGCAGGCTAGCACAGATACGCAGTATTTT. This translates into CASTKQASTDTQYF. The chain employs TRBV7-2 and TRBJ2-3; D gene ambiguous. Germline CDR1 is SGHTA and CDR2 is FQGNSA. Trimming took 7 bases from V and 0 from J, leaving 11 bases between them. The CDR3 runs to 14 residues.

The chain combines TRBV19 with TRBJ1-1, with 7 bases lining up with TRBD1. Germline V gives CDR1 LNHDA, CDR2 SQIVND (reference sequence). This CDR3 is 14 amino acids long. Unmatched junction bases numbered 6, after V lost 4 bases and J lost 4 bases. The CDR3 spells CASSTQQGGTEAFF. CDR3 bases: TGTGCCAGTAGTACACAGCAGGGGGGCACTGAAGCTTTCTTT.

CDR3: CASTSGGGELFF. In nucleotides, the CDR3 is TGTGCCAGCACCTCCGGGGGTGGGGAGCTGTTTTTT. The genes are TRBV7-2 and TRBJ2-2; D is possibly TRBD2 (6 bases). Germline V gene lookup returns CDR1 SGHTA and CDR2 FQGNSA. The length of the CDR3 is 12 residues. V was clipped by 7 bases and J by 8 bases, with 11 bases between them. The full variable domain, rest sourced from reference TRBV7-2 and TRBJ2-2, is GAGVSQSPSNKVTEKGKDVELRCDPISGHTALYWYRQSLGQGLEFLIYFQGNSAPDKSGLPSDRFSAERTGGSVSTLTIQRTQQEDSAVYLCASTSGGGELFFGEGSRLTVL.

The V call is TRBV11-3, the J call TRBJ1-3; D ambiguous. The germline V gene encodes CDR1 SGHNT and CDR2 YENEEA. There are 14 residues in the CDR3. Trimming took 5 bases from V and 0 from J, leaving 8 bases between them. CDR3 residues: CASSPGYSGNTIYF. The CDR3 bases are TGTGCCAGCAGCCCGGGATACTCTGGAAACACCATATATTTT.

The rearrangement joins TRBV7-2 to TRBJ2-5, with D possibly being TRBD1 (5 bases). Trimming took 3 bases from V and 2 from J, leaving 10 bases between them. This CDR3 is 14 amino acids long. Germline V gene lookup returns CDR1 SGHTA and CDR2 FQGNSA. CDR3 loop: CASSFRQIQETQYF. CDR3 nucleotide sequence: TGTGCCAGCAGCTTTCGACAGATACAAGAGACCCAGTACTTC. Together with reference TRBV7-2 and TRBJ2-5, the CDR3 gives the full variable domain: GAGVSQSPSNKVTEKGKDVELRCDPISGHTALYWYRQSLGQGLEFLIYFQGNSAPDKSGLPSDRFSAERTGGSVSTLTIQRTQQEDSAVYLCASSFRQIQETQYFGPGTRLLVL.

The chain employs TRBV11-1 and TRBJ2-1, with D uncertain. V lost 5 bases and J 9 bases, leaving 11 bases between the germline ends. Germline V gene sequence: CDR1 SGHAT, CDR2 FQDESV (reference sequence). The CDR3 extends over 12 amino acids. CDR3 loop: CASSRFEVEQFF. CDR3 DNA sequence: TGTGCCAGCAGCCGATTTGAGGTTGAGCAGTTCTTC. Drawing the rest from reference TRBV11-1 and TRBJ2-1, the complete variable domain is EAEVAQSPRYKITEKSQAVAFWCDPISGHATLYWYRQILGQGPELLVQFQDESVVDDSQLPKDRFSAERLKGVDSTLKIQPAELGDSAMYLCASSRFEVEQFFGPGTRLTVL.

The genes are TRBV4-1 and TRBJ2-1; D ambiguous. Germline loops: CDR1 MGHRA, CDR2 YSYEKL. V was pared by 7 bases and J by 3 bases, with 16 bases between. CDR3 size: 15 residues. DNA for the CDR3: TGCGCCAGCAAACCCCGGAAAGAGGTCTACAATGAGCAGTTCTTC. This codes for CASKPRKEVYNEQFF.

This sequence joins TRBV28 and TRBJ2-5; 7 bases are a match to TRBD2. V gave up 6 bases and J gave up 1 base; unmatched junction bases: 17. The germline V gene has CDR1 MDHEN and CDR2 SYDVKM. CDR3 length: 18 amino acids. The CDR3 region is CASSPLVVLAEPQETQYF. CDR3 bases: TGTGCCAGCAGCCCTTTGGTGGTCCTAGCGGAGCCCCAAGAGACCCAGTACTTC.

This chain connects TRBV2 to TRBJ2-1; TRBD2 agrees at 10 bases. CDR1 and CDR2 from the germline V gene are SNHLY and FYNNEI. The V gene end was trimmed by 7 bases and the J gene end by 4 bases; junction bases not matched to a gene: 13. The CDR3 has 17 residues. This CDR3 reads CASTDPSGSGIYNEQFF. CDR3 nucleotide sequence: TGTGCCAGCACAGACCCTAGCGGGAGCGGGATATACAATGAGCAGTTCTTC.

The CDR3 protein is CASSQDLEYEQYF. CDR3 nucleotides: TGTGCCAGCAGCCAAGATCTAGAATACGAGCAGTACTTC. The V and J genes are TRBV4-2 and TRBJ2-7, with D unclear. From germline, CDR1 is LGHNA and CDR2 YNFKEQ. The germline V and J ends were trimmed by 0 bases and 4 bases, with 7 bases remaining between them. This CDR3 region has 13 residues.

This chain joins TRBV14 and TRBJ2-1; tentatively, D is TRBD2 (7 bases). The CDR3 runs 17 residues. V lost 3 bases and J 9 bases, leaving 24 bases between the germline ends. Germline V gene lookup returns CDR1 SGHDN and CDR2 FVKESK. The CDR3 nucleotides read TGTGCCAGCAGCCACGCCCAATTTCGGCGGAGGGGGGGTGAGCAGTTCTTC. It is translated as CASSHAQFRRRGGEQFF.

The CDR3 DNA sequence: TGTGCCAGCAGCTCCTGGACAGCTGAAGCTTTCTTT. Translation: CASSSWTAEAFF. V usage is TRBV5-6 and J usage is TRBJ1-1; tentative D call: TRBD1 (6 bases). The length of the CDR3 is 12 residues. V dropped 3 bases and J dropped 6 bases, with 9 bases sitting between them. Germline loops: CDR1 SGHDT, CDR2 YYEEEE.

The V call is TRBV10-1, the J call TRBJ2-3; D perhaps matches TRBD2 (5 bases). CDR1 WNHNN and CDR2 SYGVQD come from the germline V gene (reference sequence). CDR3 length: 14 residues. V was cut by 6 bases and J by 6 bases, with 16 bases left in between. CDR3 amino acids: CASSYSRTEDTQYF. The DNA for the CDR3 is TGCGCCAGCAGCTACTCCCGGACTGAGGATACGCAGTATTTT.

CDR3 DNA: TGTGCCAGCAGCTTACGATGGAGTCAGAGAAATGAAAAACTGTTTTTT. Translation gives CASSLRWSQRNEKLFF. The chain uses TRBV7-8 and TRBJ1-4; D is unresolved. The CDR3 consists of 16 residues. Trimming shortened V by 2 bases and J by 5 bases, and 15 bases separated the two germline ends. CDR1 is SGHVS, CDR2 FQNEAQ, per germline.

The V call is TRBV14, the J call TRBJ2-5; TRBD1 matches 8 bases. This CDR3 contains 16 residues. Trimming cost V 0 bases and J 5 bases; bases outside gene matches: 8. Per the germline V gene, CDR1 is SGHDN and CDR2 is FVKESK. The CDR3 protein is CASSQDNRGIGETQYF. In DNA form, the CDR3 reads TGTGCCAGCAGCCAAGATAACAGGGGGATCGGGGAGACCCAGTACTTC.

The rearrangement links TRBV9 to TRBJ2-3; 7 positions match TRBD2. Germline V gene data show CDR1 as SGDLS and CDR2 as YYNGEE. The V gene end was trimmed by 2 bases and the J gene end by 4 bases; junction bases not matched to a gene: 10. The CDR3 covers 16 residues. CDR3 sequence reads: CASSVRTGGGADTQYF. Written as DNA, the CDR3 is TGTGCCAGCAGCGTTCGGACGGGGGGTGGCGCAGATACGCAGTATTTT. The whole variable domain, filled in from reference TRBV9 and TRBJ2-3, reads DSGVTQTPKHLITATGQRVTLRCSPRSGDLSVYWYQQSLDQGLQFLIQYYNGEERAKGNILERFSAQQFPDLHSELNLSSLELGDSALYFCASSVRTGGGADTQYFGPGTRLTVL.

The chain recombines TRBV5-4 with TRBJ2-6; D call uncertain. The CDR3 contains 16 residues. The germline CDR1 and CDR2 sequences are SGHNT and YYREEE (reference sequence). Trimming shortened V by 0 bases and J by 2 bases, and 9 bases separated the two germline ends. This CDR3 is CASSLAWAPGANVLTF. The CDR3 DNA is TGTGCCAGCAGCTTGGCCTGGGCACCTGGGGCCAACGTCCTGACTTTC. The whole variable domain, filled in from reference TRBV5-4 and TRBJ2-6, reads ETGVTQSPTHLIKTRGQQVTLRCSSQSGHNTVSWYQQALGQGPQFIFQYYREEENGRGNFPPRFSGLQFPNYSSELNVNALELDDSALYLCASSLAWAPGANVLTFGAGSRLTVL.

The chain couples TRBV14 to TRBJ2-2; D may be TRBD1 (5 bases). This CDR3 contains 15 residues. The germline V and J ends were trimmed by 4 bases and 5 bases, with 14 bases remaining between them. Germline CDR1 is SGHDN and CDR2 is FVKESK. Here the CDR3 DNA reads TGTGCCAGCAGCCCCTTGGACACCGGGACCGGGGAGCTGTTTTTT. As protein: CASSPLDTGTGELFF. Supplemented by reference TRBV14 and TRBJ2-2, the full variable domain reads EAGVTQFPSHSVIEKGQTVTLRCDPISGHDNLYWYRRVMGKEIKFLLHFVKESKQDESGMPNNRFLAERTGGTYSTLKVQPAELEDSGVYFCASSPLDTGTGELFFGEGSRLTVL.

The chain recombines TRBV2 with TRBJ2-2; the match to TRBD2 covers 11 bases. V gave up 4 bases and J gave up 4 bases; unmatched junction bases: 5. The germline CDR1 and CDR2 sequences are SNHLY and FYNNEI. The CDR3 has 16 residues. CDR3 residues: CASSGLAGGGTGELFF. DNA of the CDR3: TGTGCCAGCAGTGGGCTAGCGGGAGGAGGCACCGGGGAGCTGTTTTTT.